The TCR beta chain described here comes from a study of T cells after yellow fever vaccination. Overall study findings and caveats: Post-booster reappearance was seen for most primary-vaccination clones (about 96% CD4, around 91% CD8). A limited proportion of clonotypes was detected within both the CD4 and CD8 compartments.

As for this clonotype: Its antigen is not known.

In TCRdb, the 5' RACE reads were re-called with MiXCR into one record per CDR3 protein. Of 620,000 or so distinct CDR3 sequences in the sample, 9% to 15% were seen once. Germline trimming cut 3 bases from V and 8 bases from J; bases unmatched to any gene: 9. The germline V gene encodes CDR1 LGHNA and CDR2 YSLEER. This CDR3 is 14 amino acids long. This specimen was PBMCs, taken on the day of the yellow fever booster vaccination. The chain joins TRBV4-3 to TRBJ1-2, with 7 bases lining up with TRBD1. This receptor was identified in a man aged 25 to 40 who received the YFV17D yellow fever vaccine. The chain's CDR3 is CASSHLTGDRGYTF. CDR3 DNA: TGCGCCAGCAGCCACCTCACAGGGGACCGGGGCTACACCTTC.